Reported below is one T cell receptor (beta chain). Antigen specificity is unknown. This specimen comes from a study of T cell responses to AZD1222 COVID-19 vaccine. Study details: Combined were second doses at about 4 or about 12 weeks. Whole-study results and caveats: Researchers took repertoire samples only after the peak T cell response had come.

Germline V gene data show CDR1 as SGHVS and CDR2 as FQNEAQ. Trimming stripped 1 base from V and 3 bases from J, with 2 bases between. CDR3 size: 12 residues. Some clones are missing from TCRdb's copy, which holds only in-frame ones; the method was immunoSEQ multiplex PCR. Of 100,000 to 150,000 clones in the sample, 87% are singletons; the top ten hold over 1.2%. The V and J genes are TRBV7-8 and TRBJ2-3; no clear D. Material: peripheral blood, obtained on day 0 of AZD1222 vaccination. The receptor's source is an adult in good health. As DNA, the CDR3 is TGTGCCAGCAGCTTAGGGACAGATACGCAGTATTTT. It specifies CASSLGTDTQYF.